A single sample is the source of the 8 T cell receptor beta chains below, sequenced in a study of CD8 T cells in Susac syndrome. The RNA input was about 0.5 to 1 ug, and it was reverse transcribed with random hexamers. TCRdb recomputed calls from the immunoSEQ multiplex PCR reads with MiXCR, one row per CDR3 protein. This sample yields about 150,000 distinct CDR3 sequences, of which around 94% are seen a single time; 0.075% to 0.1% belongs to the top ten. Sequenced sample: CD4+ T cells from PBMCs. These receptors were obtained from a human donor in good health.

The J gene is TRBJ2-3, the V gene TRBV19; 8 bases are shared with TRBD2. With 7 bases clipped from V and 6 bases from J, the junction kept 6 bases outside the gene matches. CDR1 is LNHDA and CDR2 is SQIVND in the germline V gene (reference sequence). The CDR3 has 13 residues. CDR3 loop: CASMTSDVDTQYF. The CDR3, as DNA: TGTGCCAGTATGACTAGCGACGTGGATACGCAGTATTTT. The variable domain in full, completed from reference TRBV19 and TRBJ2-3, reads DGGITQSPKYLFRKEGQNVTLSCEQNLNHDAMYWYRQDPGQGLRLIYYSQIVNDFQKGDIAEGYSVSREKKESFPLTVTSAQKNPTAFYLCASMTSDVDTQYFGPGTRLTVL.

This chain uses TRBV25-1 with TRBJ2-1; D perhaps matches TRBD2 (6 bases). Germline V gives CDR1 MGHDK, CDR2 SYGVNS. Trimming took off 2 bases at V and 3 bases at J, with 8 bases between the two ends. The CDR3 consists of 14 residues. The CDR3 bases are TGTGCCAGCAGTGAACCGGGACTCTACAATGAGCAGTTCTTC. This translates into CASSEPGLYNEQFF.

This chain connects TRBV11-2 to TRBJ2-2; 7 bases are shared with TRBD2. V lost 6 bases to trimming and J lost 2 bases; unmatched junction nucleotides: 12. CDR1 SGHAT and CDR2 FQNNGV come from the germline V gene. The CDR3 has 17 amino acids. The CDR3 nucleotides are TGTGCCAGCAGTACCCTGGCGGGAGCATTAAACACCGGGGAGCTGTTTTTT. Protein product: CASSTLAGALNTGELFF.

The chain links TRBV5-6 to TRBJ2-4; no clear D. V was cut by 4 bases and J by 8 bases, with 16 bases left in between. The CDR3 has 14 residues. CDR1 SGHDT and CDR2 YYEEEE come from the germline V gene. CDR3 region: CASSLGPGRDIQYF. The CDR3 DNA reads TGTGCCAGCAGCCTCGGCCCCGGACGGGACATTCAGTACTTC.

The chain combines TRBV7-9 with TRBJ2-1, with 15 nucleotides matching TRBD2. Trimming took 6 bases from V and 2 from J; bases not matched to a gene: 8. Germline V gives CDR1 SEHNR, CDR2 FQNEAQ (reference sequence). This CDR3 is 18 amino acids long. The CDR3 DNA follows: TGTGCCAGCAGACCTCCGGGACTAGCGGGAGGAACCTACAATGAGCAGTTCTTC. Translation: CASRPPGLAGGTYNEQFF.

For the CDR3, the DNA is TGTGCCAGCACCCGAGGGGGAATGAACACTGAAGCTTTCTTT. Residues: CASTRGGMNTEAFF. This sequence joins TRBV19 and TRBJ1-1; maybe TRBD1 (6 bases). CDR1 and CDR2 (germline): LNHDA, SQIVND (reference sequence). The CDR3 spans 14 residues. V was cut by 9 bases and J by 0 bases, with 14 bases left in between. Together with reference TRBV19 and TRBJ1-1, the CDR3 gives the full variable domain: DGGITQSPKYLFRKEGQNVTLSCEQNLNHDAMYWYRQDPGQGLRLIYYSQIVNDFQKGDIAEGYSVSREKKESFPLTVTSAQKNPTAFYLCASTRGGMNTEAFFGQGTRLTVV.

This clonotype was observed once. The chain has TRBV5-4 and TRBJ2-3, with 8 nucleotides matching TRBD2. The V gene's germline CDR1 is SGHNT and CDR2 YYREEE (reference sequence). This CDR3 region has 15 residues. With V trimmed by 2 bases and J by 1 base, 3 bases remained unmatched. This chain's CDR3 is CASSLSGRGTDTQYF. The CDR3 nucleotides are TGTGCCAGCAGCTTAAGCGGGAGAGGCACAGATACGCAGTATTTT.

The CDR3 protein is CASSLRAGTSYNEQFF. CDR3 bases: TGTGCCAGCAGCTTAAGGGCGGGGACATCCTACAATGAGCAGTTCTTC. The chain uses TRBV7-9 and TRBJ2-1; D may correspond to TRBD1 or TRBD2 (6 bases each). This CDR3 region has 16 residues. Germline CDR1 SEHNR, CDR2 FQNEAQ (reference sequence). Deletions cut 2 bases from V and 1 base from J, with 12 bases between.